Listed here are 7 T cell receptor beta chains from one sample, sequenced in a study of CXCR3-negative and CXCR3-positive naive CD8 T cells. Researchers prepared the TRB cDNA libraries using 5' RACE with UMI labels. TCRdb re-called the 5' RACE reads, yielding one record per CDR3 amino acid sequence without DNA. This repertoire comprises 30,000 to 40,000 distinct CDR3 sequences; its ten largest clones make up about 14%. The sample comprised memory CD8+ T cells from blood. These receptor sequences come from a human donor in good health. Some clones in this sample may be carry-over from other donors' samples.

This sequence joins TRBV28 and TRBJ2-7; TCRdb's D gene call, TRBD1, goes unchecked for lack of DNA. The CDR3 runs to 15 residues. The germline V gene encodes CDR1 MDHEN and CDR2 SYDVKM. CDR3 region: CASSPSVGNLYEQYF.

The chain combines TRBV7-9 with TRBJ2-7; TCRdb proposes TRBD1, but this gene call is untestable without DNA. The CDR3 runs to 14 residues. CDR1 is SEHNR, CDR2 FQNEAQ, per germline (reference sequence). CDR3 loop: CASSRGDSTYEQYF.

V gene TRBV6-5 combines with J gene TRBJ2-7; TCRdb calls TRBD2, which cannot be checked without DNA. Germline V gene data show CDR1 as MNHEY and CDR2 as SVGAGI. The CDR3 extends over 13 amino acids. CDR3 loop: CASSYRDFGEQYF.

V is TRBV4-3 and J is TRBJ2-1; without DNA, the TCRdb call of TRBD2 cannot be checked. Germline assignment: CDR1 LGHNA and CDR2 YSLEER. CDR3 length equals 16 residues. This chain's CDR3 is CASSQDLRRAGYEQFF.

V usage is TRBV18 and J usage is TRBJ2-1; the TCRdb call, TRBD2, lacks DNA for checking. Germline CDR1 KGHSH, CDR2 LQKENI. The length of the CDR3 is 15 residues. The CDR3 loop is CASSPEAGAYNEQFF.

The rearrangement uses TRBV29-1 and TRBJ1-1; the D call from TCRdb, TRBD1, cannot be confirmed without DNA. CDR1 and CDR2 from the germline V gene are SQVTM and ANQGSEA. This CDR3 is 13 amino acids long. The CDR3 sequence is CSVEQGASTEAFF. Full variable domain (missing parts from reference TRBV29-1 and TRBJ1-1): SAVISQKPSRDICQRGTSLTIQCQVDSQVTMMFWYRQQPGQSLTLIATANQGSEATYESGFVIDKFPISRPNLTFSTLTVSNMSPEDSSIYLCSVEQGASTEAFFGQGTRLTVV.

The chain recombines TRBV29-1 with TRBJ2-7; no DNA is available, so the TRBD1 call from TCRdb remains unchecked. Per the germline V gene, CDR1 is SQVTM and CDR2 is ANQGSEA. The CDR3 spans 13 residues. CDR3 sequence: CSVETGFAYEQYF.